The 7 T cell receptor beta chains below were found in one sample sequenced in a study of T-cell reconstitution after alpha-beta-depleted transplantation in children. A TCRbeta library incorporating unique molecular identifiers was prepared. Using its own MiXCR run on the PCR reads, TCRdb lists one record per CDR3 protein. The top ten hold 0.79% of the sample, which has hundreds of thousands of distinct CDR3 sequences, about an eighth seen once. Sequences were derived from PBMCs, sampled before TCRalphabeta/CD19-depleted stem cell transplant. The receptors were gathered from a girl aged 2 to 9 with congenital amegakaryocytic thrombocytopenia, due to receive a stem cell transplant.

The sample holds many counts of this clonotype. V and J are TRBV15 and TRBJ2-1; D is uncertain. CDR1 and CDR2 (germline): LNHNV, YYDKDF (reference sequence). The CDR3 has 13 amino acids. The V end lost 1 base, the J end lost 3 bases, and 4 bases lay between the germline ends. In DNA form, the CDR3 reads TGTGCCACCAGCAGAGGCTTCTACAATGAGCAGTTCTTC. Its protein is CATSRGFYNEQFF.

This clonotype was detected many times. This chain joins TRBV12-3 or TRBV12-4 and TRBJ2-7, with 8 bases fitting TRBD1. The junction had 7 bases not matched to a gene; V was cut back by 5 bases and J by 1 base. CDR3 length equals 15 residues. CDR3 in amino acids: CASSARDRSSYEQYF. The DNA of the CDR3 is TGTGCCAGCAGTGCACGGGACAGGTCTTCCTACGAGCAGTACTTC.

Of note for this clonotype: The junction departs from the called germline gene at one end, perhaps through a read error. V is TRBV20-1 and J is TRBJ2-1, with unresolved D. Germline assignment: CDR1 DFQATT and CDR2 SNEGSKA (reference sequence). The CDR3 consists of 16 residues. The CDR3 coding sequence is TGCTGTGCTAGAGATAGGCTAACCAGCTCCTACAATGAGCAGTTCTTC. Translated, it gives CCARDRLTSSYNEQFF.

The chain joins TRBV10-3 to TRBJ2-2, with D possibly matching TRBD2 (6 bases). This CDR3 spans 15 amino acids. The germline V gene has CDR1 ENHRY and CDR2 SYGVKD. Deletions cut 6 bases from V and 4 bases from J, with 15 bases between. CDR3 residues: CAISPGADGTGELFF. The DNA for the CDR3 is TGTGCCATCAGCCCGGGAGCGGATGGCACCGGGGAGCTGTTTTTT.

This clonotype was counted ten times or more. The chain links TRBV29-1 to TRBJ2-3, with TRBD2 matching over 9 bases. The junction had 14 bases not matched to a gene; V was cut back by 7 bases and J by 9 bases. The CDR3 length is 14 residues. Germline V gives CDR1 SQVTM, CDR2 ANQGSEA. The CDR3 spells CSASLSGSVQTQYF. For the CDR3, the DNA is TGCAGCGCATCCCTTAGCGGGAGCGTTCAGACGCAGTATTTT.

This clonotype was recorded many times. The CDR3 loop is CASSVGFGSYNEQFF. The CDR3 coding sequence is TGTGCCAGCAGCGTAGGTTTTGGCTCCTACAATGAGCAGTTCTTC. V and J are TRBV9 and TRBJ2-1; D gene unclear. The CDR3 totals 15 residues. Germline V gene lookup returns CDR1 SGDLS and CDR2 YYNGEE. V lost 0 bases and J 0 bases, leaving 7 bases between the germline ends.

This clonotype was recorded many times. This chain connects TRBV20-1 to TRBJ1-1, with D possibly being TRBD1 (5 bases). CDR3 length: 13 residues. V was trimmed by 8 bases and J by 5 bases, leaving 18 bases between them. CDR1 DFQATT and CDR2 SNEGSKA come from the germline V gene (reference sequence). CDR3 in DNA: TGCAGTCCTTCCCGGGACGGAAGGACTGAAGCTTTCTTT. As protein: CSPSRDGRTEAFF.